The entry that follows covers one T cell receptor beta chain sequence. What it binds is not known. CDR1 and CDR2 (germline): SGHTA, FQGNSA. V trimming: 5 bases; J trimming: 0 bases; junction bases outside the gene matches: 2. There are 16 residues in the CDR3. The entry originates in a study of beta chain features in type 1 diabetes. Isolated RNA was reverse transcribed in full, so expressed TCRB transcripts were sequenced. The repertoire was sequenced with immunoSEQ multiplex PCR; TCRdb's copy has only in-frame clones and lacks some. The sample carries 200,000 to 250,000 clones, roughly two thirds recorded once. Stem cell-like memory, regulatory, central memory and naive CD4+ cells were sorted via CD45RO/CCR7/CD25/CD127/CD95/CD27. Broader study findings: Fewer junction insertions and more nucleotide deletions appeared in type 1 diabetes patients.

The receptor's source is a young man in good health. The sequencing input was naive CD4+ T cells from blood. J is TRBJ2-3 and V is TRBV7-2, with TRBD2 matching 13 bases. CDR3 protein: CASSPGLAGSTDTQYF. CDR3 in DNA: TGTGCCAGCAGCCCGGGACTAGCGGGAAGCACAGATACGCAGTATTTT.